Below, 25 T cell receptor beta chains from the same sample are listed, as sequenced in a study of T cell responses to AZD1222 COVID-19 vaccine. Profiling relied on immunoSEQ multiplex PCR, and the TCRdb table lists in-frame clones only, not all of them. The sample contains just under 95,000 clones, around 86% of which appear only once. This specimen was peripheral blood, taken on day 0 of AZD1222 vaccination. These receptors came from an adult in good health.

The sample holds one count of this clone. This sequence joins TRBV5-4 and TRBJ2-7, with D possibly called TRBD1 or TRBD2 (5 bases each). V lost 3 bases to trimming and J lost 2 bases, with 12 bases between them. In germline, CDR1 is SGHNT, CDR2 YYREEE (reference sequence). The CDR3 has 14 amino acids. The CDR3 DNA reads as TGTGCCAGCAGCTCCCGGGACGGCACCTACGAGCAGTACTTC. It encodes CASSSRDGTYEQYF.

This chain connects TRBV5-1 to TRBJ2-1, with 16 positions matching TRBD2. The V and J ends lost 5 bases and 7 bases, in that order; junction bases with no gene match: 3. From germline, CDR1 is SGHRS and CDR2 YFSETQ. The CDR3 runs to 15 residues. CDR3 DNA: TGCGCCAGCAGAGGGGGACTAGCGGGAGGGAATGAGCAGTTCTTC. Its translation: CASRGGLAGGNEQFF. Full variable domain (rest looked up from reference TRBV5-1 and TRBJ2-1): KAGVTQTPRYLIKTRGQQVTLSCSPISGHRSVSWYQQTPGQGLQFLFEYFSETQRNKGNFPGRFSGRQFSNSRSEMNVSTLELGDSALYLCASRGGLAGGNEQFFGPGTRLTVL.

There are a few counts of this clone. The gene calls are TRBV2 and TRBJ1-1; D is perhaps TRBD1 (6 bases). In germline, CDR1 is SNHLY, CDR2 FYNNEI. The CDR3 runs 13 residues. Trimming pared 6 bases from V and 1 base from J, leaving 9 bases between. The CDR3 region has the DNA TGTGCCAGCAGGACGACAGGGAACACTGAAGCTTTCTTT. Encoded protein: CASRTTGNTEAFF.

The CDR3 DNA is TGTGCCAGCTCCAGAAGAAACACCATATATTTT. Its translation is CASSRRNTIYF. V is TRBV2 and J is TRBJ2-2; no reliable D call. Judging by the DNA end, TRBJ1-3 fits better; the J call may be wrong. Germline loops: CDR1 SNHLY, CDR2 FYNNEI. The length of the CDR3 is 11 residues.

The gene calls are TRBV6-5 and TRBJ1-2; 8 bases map to TRBD1. The CDR3 is 14 amino acids. Germline values: CDR1 MNHEY, CDR2 SVGAGI. The V and J ends lost 6 bases and 5 bases, in that order; junction bases with no gene match: 8. CDR3 residues: CASSDDRGRYGYTF. The CDR3 DNA follows: TGTGCCAGCAGCGATGACAGGGGTCGGTATGGCTACACCTTC.

The V and J genes are TRBV30 and TRBJ2-1; 12 nucleotides match TRBD2. The CDR3 is 16 amino acids. Trimming took 2 bases from V and 6 from J; bases not matched to a gene: 8. Germline V CDR1 and CDR2: GTSNPN, SVGIG (reference sequence). This CDR3 is CAWSPPWTSGINEQFF. The CDR3 DNA reads TGTGCCTGGAGTCCTCCCTGGACTAGCGGGATCAATGAGCAGTTCTTC.

This clone came up once. The J gene is TRBJ2-1, the V gene TRBV6-5; 8 bases line up with TRBD2. This CDR3 contains 16 residues. Unmatched junction bases numbered 5, after V lost 0 bases and J lost 4 bases. Germline V lookup: CDR1 MNHEY, CDR2 SVGAGI. CDR3 in amino acids: CASSYSRLASYNEQFF. The DNA for the CDR3 is TGTGCCAGCAGTTACTCGAGACTAGCGAGTTACAATGAGCAGTTCTTC.

V usage is TRBV15 and J usage is TRBJ1-5; possibly TRBD1 for D (5 bases). Trimming removed 4 bases from V and 3 bases from J, with 13 bases in between. The CDR3 has 15 residues. Germline V gene lookup returns CDR1 LNHNV and CDR2 YYDKDF (reference sequence). Here the CDR3 DNA reads TGTGCCACCAGCATTGGTGGGGGGTACAATCAGCCCCAGCATTTT. It translates to CATSIGGGYNQPQHF.

This chain connects TRBV3-1 (or the pseudogene TRBV3-2) to TRBJ1-2; possible D gene TRBD1, 5 bases. Germline lookup yields CDR1 LGHDT and CDR2 YNNKEL (reference sequence). The length of the CDR3 is 17 residues. V dropped 0 bases and J dropped 0 bases, with 14 bases sitting between them. In nucleotides, the CDR3 is TGTGCCAGCAGCCAAGAGGCATTGAGGGGAGCTAACTATGGCTACACCTTC. It codes for CASSQEALRGANYGYTF.

The chain has TRBV6-5 and TRBJ2-1; no definite D call. V lost 2 bases, J lost 5 bases, and 10 bases lay in between. Looked up from germline, CDR1 is MNHEY and CDR2 is SVGAGI. The CDR3 spans 14 residues. CDR3 in amino acids: CASSYARAHNEQFF. In nucleotides, the CDR3 is TGTGCCAGCAGTTACGCCCGGGCCCACAATGAGCAGTTCTTC.

The chain combines TRBV28 with TRBJ2-7; 11 bases are shared with TRBD2. J was trimmed by 0 bases and V by 6 bases; bases with no gene match: 4. CDR1 and CDR2 (germline): MDHEN, SYDVKM. The CDR3 extends over 15 amino acids. The CDR3 region is CASRGGTSGSYEQYF. In DNA form, the CDR3 reads TGTGCCAGCAGAGGGGGGACTAGCGGCTCCTACGAGCAGTACTTC.

A single count supports this clone. The V gene is TRBV7-3, the J gene TRBJ1-1, with 7 bases aligning to TRBD1. With 3 bases clipped from V and 2 bases from J, the junction kept 3 bases outside the gene matches. The CDR3 covers 14 residues. Germline CDR1 and CDR2: SGHTA and FQGTGA. CDR3: CASSLTGRNTEAFF. CDR3 nucleotides: TGTGCCAGCAGCTTGACAGGGCGCAACACTGAAGCTTTCTTT.

The V gene is TRBV21-1, the J gene TRBJ1-1; the table's D call TRBD1 went unverified against the DNA. TRBV21-1 is listed as a pseudogene. The CDR3 runs 15 residues. The CDR3 region is CASGSRTAQNTEAFF. The CDR3 DNA reads as TGTGCCAGCGGATCTCGGACAGCTCAGAACACTGAAGCTTTCTTT.

The V and J genes are TRBV4-1 and TRBJ1-3; D perhaps matches TRBD1 (6 bases). Germline-derived CDR1 and CDR2 are MGHRA and YSYEKL. This CDR3 is 14 amino acids long. Trimming pared 3 bases from V and 8 bases from J, leaving 14 bases between. CDR3 nucleotide sequence: TGCGCCAGCAGCCAGACAGGCAGCGTGGACACCATATATTTT. It specifies CASSQTGSVDTIYF.

The V gene is TRBV29-1, the J gene TRBJ1-1; 8 bases are a match to TRBD1. This CDR3 has 13 residues. V lost 6 bases, J lost 2 bases, and 5 bases stayed unmatched. CDR1 and CDR2 (germline): SQVTM, ANQGSEA. In DNA, the CDR3 is TGCAGCGTGTCTACAGGGGGTAACACTGAAGCTTTCTTT. Its translation: CSVSTGGNTEAFF.

The V and J genes are TRBV28 and TRBJ1-6, with 7 bases aligning to TRBD1. Germline CDR1 is MDHEN and CDR2 is SYDVKM. The CDR3 is 18 residues long. Losses at the gene ends were 5 bases for V and 5 bases for J; bases not matched to a gene: 15. The CDR3 loop is CASSRVTGYYVDNSPLHF. The CDR3 DNA sequence: TGTGCCAGCAGTCGTGTGACAGGGTACTATGTCGATAATTCACCCCTCCACTTT.

This chain uses TRBV10-3 with TRBJ1-1, with D perhaps TRBD1 (5 bases). V was pared by 9 bases and J by 5 bases, with 13 bases between. The CDR3 has 12 amino acids. Germline CDR1 and CDR2: ENHRY and SYGVKD. The CDR3 sequence: CAIYGGGTEAFF. In DNA, the CDR3 is TGTGCCATATATGGGGGAGGGACTGAAGCTTTCTTT.

The chain joins TRBV7-9 to TRBJ2-7; 16 positions match TRBD2. Looked up from germline, CDR1 is SEHNR and CDR2 is FQNEAQ (reference sequence). There are 16 residues in the CDR3. V gave up 5 bases and J gave up 7 bases; unmatched junction bases: 8. The CDR3 nucleotides read TGTGCCAGCAGCCCGGGACTAGCGGGAGGGCCGGAGGAGCAGTACTTC. Translating it yields CASSPGLAGGPEEQYF.

The V and J genes are TRBV5-1 and TRBJ2-3; D possibly corresponds to TRBD2 (6 bases). The germline CDR1 and CDR2 sequences are SGHRS and YFSETQ. With 4 bases removed from V and 0 bases from J, the gap between germline ends came to 6 bases. CDR3 length: 13 residues. The CDR3 region has the DNA TGCGCCAGCAGCAGCGGGAGCACAGATACGCAGTATTTT. This sequence encodes CASSSGSTDTQYF.

CDR3 in amino acids: CASSDPGTRSETQYF. CDR3 DNA sequence: TGTGCCAGCAGTGACCCCGGGACTAGAAGTGAGACCCAGTACTTC. This sequence joins TRBV25-1 and TRBJ2-5, with 8 positions matching TRBD2. With 3 bases clipped from V and 5 bases from J, the junction kept 8 bases outside the gene matches. The CDR3 is 15 residues long. Germline CDR1 is MGHDK and CDR2 is SYGVNS.

This clone was seen a single time. The V and J genes are TRBV7-8 and TRBJ1-4; 7 nucleotides align to TRBD1. In germline, CDR1 is SGHVS, CDR2 FQNEAQ. After removal of 5 bases from V and 6 bases from J, the junction contained 12 bases not matched to a gene. The CDR3 consists of 16 residues. The CDR3 is CASSRNRGWGDEKLFF. DNA for the CDR3: TGTGCCAGCAGCCGGAACAGGGGATGGGGGGATGAAAAACTGTTTTTT.

The V call is TRBV11-2, the J call TRBJ2-1; the D gene is possibly TRBD1 (6 bases). This CDR3 is 15 amino acids long. V lost 0 bases to trimming and J lost 0 bases, with 6 bases between them. Germline V lookup: CDR1 SGHAT, CDR2 FQNNGV. CDR3 coding DNA: TGTGCCAGCAGCTTAGAACAGGGCTCCTACAATGAGCAGTTCTTC. It yields the protein CASSLEQGSYNEQFF.

The V gene is TRBV30, the J gene TRBJ1-1; D remains unclear. Germline V lookup: CDR1 GTSNPN, CDR2 SVGIG (reference sequence). The CDR3 loop spans 13 amino acids. Trimming took off 1 base at V and 4 bases at J, with 10 bases between the two ends. CDR3 in amino acids: CAWSANIATEAFF. CDR3 coding DNA: TGTGCCTGGAGTGCTAATATAGCCACTGAAGCTTTCTTT.

The rearrangement joins TRBV11-3 to TRBJ2-7; perhaps TRBD2 as D (5 bases). This CDR3 contains 14 residues. In germline, CDR1 is SGHNT, CDR2 YENEEA. Deletions cut 3 bases from V and 7 bases from J, with 16 bases between. This CDR3 reads CASSFRGRSGEQYF. For the CDR3, the DNA is TGTGCCAGCAGCTTCAGAGGGAGATCGGGGGAGCAGTACTTC.

The chain couples TRBV3-1 (or the pseudogene TRBV3-2) to TRBJ1-4, with 8 bases identical to TRBD1. The V gene end was trimmed by 4 bases and the J gene end by 7 bases; junction bases not matched to a gene: 14. The CDR3 spans 17 residues. Germline V gene lookup returns CDR1 LGHDT and CDR2 YNNKEL (reference sequence). CDR3: CASSPLLIRTGSEKLFF. CDR3 nucleotide sequence: TGTGCCAGCAGCCCACTGCTAATCCGGACAGGGAGTGAAAAACTGTTTTTT.